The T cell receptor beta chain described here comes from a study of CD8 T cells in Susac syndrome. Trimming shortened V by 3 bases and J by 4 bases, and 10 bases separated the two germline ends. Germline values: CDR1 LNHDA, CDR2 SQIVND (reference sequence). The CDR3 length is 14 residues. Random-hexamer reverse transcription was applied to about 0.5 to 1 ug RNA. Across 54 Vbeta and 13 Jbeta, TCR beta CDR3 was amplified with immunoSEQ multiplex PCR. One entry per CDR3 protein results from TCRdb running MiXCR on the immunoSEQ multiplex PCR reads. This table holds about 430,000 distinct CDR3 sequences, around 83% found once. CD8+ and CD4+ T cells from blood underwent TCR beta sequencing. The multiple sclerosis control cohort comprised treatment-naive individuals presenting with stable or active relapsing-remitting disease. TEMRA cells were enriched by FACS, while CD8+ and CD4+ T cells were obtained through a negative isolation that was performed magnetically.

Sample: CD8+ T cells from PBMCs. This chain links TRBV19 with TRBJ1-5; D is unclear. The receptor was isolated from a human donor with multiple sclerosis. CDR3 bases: TGTGCCAGTAGTATTAGAGGAGGTAATCAGCCCCAGCATTTT. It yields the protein CASSIRGGNQPQHF.